Following are 26 T cell receptor beta chains from one sample sequenced in a study of shared clonotypes between healthy human individuals. Generated by immunoSEQ multiplex PCR, the TCRdb table keeps only in-frame clones and is missing some. The sample gives approximately 1,500,000 clones, roughly 97% of which show up once; over 1% is in the top ten. The sequenced material came from naive CD4+ T cells sorted from blood. Regarding subset: CD45RA+ positively selected. Source of these receptors: a man younger than 45 in good health.

Comments on this clone: This CDR3 is also generated by other DNA sequences in the sample. The V call is TRBV9, the J call TRBJ2-7, with 7 bases that match TRBD1. Germline CDR1 is SGDLS and CDR2 is YYNGEE. This CDR3 spans 14 amino acids. J gave up 1 base and V 3 bases, and 4 bases lay outside the gene matches. The CDR3 is CASSARDSSYEQYF. The CDR3, as DNA: TGTGCCAGCAGCGCCCGGGACAGTTCCTACGAGCAGTACTTC.

The genes are TRBV25-1 and TRBJ2-5; perhaps TRBD2 as D (6 bases). Germline assignment: CDR1 MGHDK and CDR2 SYGVNS. Between the trimmed V and J ends, which lost 4 bases and 5 bases, there was a span of 14 bases. The CDR3 runs to 14 residues. CDR3 DNA sequence: TGTGCCAGCAGTGTTGCGGGAAGTGGGGAGACCCAGTACTTC. It specifies CASSVAGSGETQYF.

The chain has TRBV10-1 and TRBJ2-7, with D unresolved. V was clipped by 0 bases and J by 3 bases, with 6 bases between them. The CDR3 runs 13 residues. Per germline, CDR1 WNHNN and CDR2 SYGVQD (reference sequence). CDR3 DNA sequence: TGCGCCAGCAGTGAGTCGGCCCGCTACGAGCAGTACTTC. It translates to CASSESARYEQYF.

This clone came up a few times. The identical CDR3 is also encoded by other nucleotide sequences in the sample. This chain links TRBV27 with TRBJ1-5; D remains unclear. The V gene's germline CDR1 is MNHEY and CDR2 SMNVEV (reference sequence). The CDR3 runs 14 residues. Trimming removed 1 base at V and 0 bases at J, with 4 bases between. CDR3 loop: CASSLFSSNQPQHF. Here the CDR3 DNA reads TGTGCCAGCAGTTTATTTAGTAGCAATCAGCCCCAGCATTTT.

In the case of this clone: The sample carries other DNA sequences with the same CDR3. This rearrangement joins TRBV5-1 to TRBJ1-1, with TRBD1 matching 8 bases. The germline V gene has CDR1 SGHRS and CDR2 YFSETQ. The junction had 6 bases not matched to a gene; V was cut back by 0 bases and J by 2 bases. CDR3 length: 16 residues. CDR3 region: CASSLGPQGANTEAFF. CDR3 in DNA: TGCGCCAGCAGCTTGGGCCCCCAGGGGGCCAACACTGAAGCTTTCTTT.

This chain connects TRBV5-6 to TRBJ2-5, with TRBD2 identical over 8 bases. Trimming at V came to 6 bases and at J to 5 bases, leaving 15 bases not matched to a gene. Per germline, CDR1 SGHDT and CDR2 YYEEEE. The CDR3 runs 16 residues. CDR3 nucleotide sequence: TGTGCCAGCACGCGGGGCCCAGCGGGAGTGGCCGAGACCCAGTACTTC. Translation gives CASTRGPAGVAETQYF. The full variable domain, completed using reference TRBV5-6 and TRBJ2-5, is DAGVTQSPTHLIKTRGQQVTLRCSPKSGHDTVSWYQQALGQGPQFIFQYYEEEERQRGNFPDRFSGHQFPNYSSELNVNALLLGDSALYLCASTRGPAGVAETQYFGPGTRLLVL.

This chain uses TRBV18 with TRBJ2-3; the match to TRBD1 covers 9 bases. Germline CDR1 KGHSH, CDR2 LQKENI. V shed 4 bases, J shed 2 bases, and the junction held 4 bases outside the gene matches. This CDR3 comprises 15 residues. CDR3 residues: CASSRTGATTDTQYF. CDR3 DNA: TGTGCCAGCTCACGGACAGGGGCCACCACAGATACGCAGTATTTT. The full variable domain, in which reference TRBV18 and TRBJ2-3 provide the parts outside the CDR3, is NAGVMQNPRHLVRRRGQEARLRCSPMKGHSHVYWYRQLPEEGLKFMVYLQKENIIDESGMPKERFSAEFPKEGPSILRIQQVVRGDSAAYFCASSRTGATTDTQYFGPGTRLTVL.

V and J are TRBV6-1 and TRBJ1-5, with D maybe TRBD1 (5 bases). This CDR3 is 16 amino acids long. Germline lookup yields CDR1 MNHNS and CDR2 SASEGT. Between the trimmed V and J ends, which lost 2 bases and 0 bases, there was a span of 11 bases. This CDR3 reads CASSERGRSSNQPQHF. The CDR3 region has the DNA TGTGCCAGCAGTGAAAGGGGCAGGAGTAGCAATCAGCCCCAGCATTTT.

In this sample, this clone turned up once. J is TRBJ2-3 and V is TRBV10-3; 13 bases agree with TRBD2. The CDR3 extends over 14 amino acids. Losses at the gene ends were 5 bases for V and 6 bases for J; bases not matched to a gene: 2. Germline V gives CDR1 ENHRY, CDR2 SYGVKD. CDR3 amino acids: CAISKTSGRDTQYF. DNA for the CDR3: TGTGCCATCAGTAAGACTAGCGGGAGGGATACGCAGTATTTT.

This sequence joins TRBV4-2 and TRBJ2-1, with D possibly matching TRBD2 (6 bases). The germline V gene encodes CDR1 LGHNA and CDR2 YNFKEQ. The CDR3 runs to 14 residues. Deletions cut 0 bases from V and 6 bases from J, with 9 bases between. The CDR3 DNA follows: TGTGCCAGCAGCCAAGATGGAGGGAGCAATGAGCAGTTCTTC. Translated: CASSQDGGSNEQFF.

The chain has TRBV27 and TRBJ2-1; TRBD2 matches 11 bases. Looked up from germline, CDR1 is MNHEY and CDR2 is SMNVEV (reference sequence). J lost 2 bases, V lost 0 bases, and 15 bases had no gene match. CDR3 size: 21 residues. CDR3: CASSLSFGASGRPGTYNEQFF. CDR3 nucleotides: TGTGCCAGCAGTTTATCATTTGGGGCTAGCGGGAGGCCGGGAACCTACAATGAGCAGTTCTTC.

The chain links TRBV6-5 to TRBJ1-2; possibly TRBD1 for D (6 bases). This CDR3 has 13 residues. In germline, CDR1 is MNHEY, CDR2 SVGAGI. With 1 base removed from V and 7 bases from J, the gap between germline ends came to 10 bases. The CDR3, as DNA: TGTGCCAGCAGTTACTATGGACAGAGTGGCTACACCTTC. This translates into CASSYYGQSGYTF.

This chain connects TRBV9 to TRBJ1-3; no clear D. CDR3 length: 14 residues. Germline CDR1 is SGDLS and CDR2 is YYNGEE. Between the trimmed V and J ends, which lost 5 bases and 0 bases, there was a span of 9 bases. The CDR3 sequence: CASRAGPSGNTIYF. The CDR3 bases are TGTGCCAGCAGAGCTGGGCCCTCTGGAAACACCATATATTTT. The entire variable domain, with the rest obtained from reference TRBV9 and TRBJ1-3, is as follows: DSGVTQTPKHLITATGQRVTLRCSPRSGDLSVYWYQQSLDQGLQFLIQYYNGEERAKGNILERFSAQQFPDLHSELNLSSLELGDSALYFCASRAGPSGNTIYFGEGSWLTVV.

The chain recombines TRBV2 with TRBJ1-1, with 7 bases matching TRBD1. V shed 6 bases and J 6 bases; nucleotides not matched to a gene: 10. The CDR3 consists of 14 residues. CDR1 and CDR2 (germline): SNHLY, FYNNEI. The DNA for the CDR3 is TGTGCCAGCAGGAGGGGGCAGGGAGCCCCTGAAGCTTTCTTT. Protein product: CASRRGQGAPEAFF.

DNA for the CDR3: TGCGCCAGCAGCTCGTCGCTAGCGGCAGATACGCAGTATTTT. Its protein is CASSSSLAADTQYF. This chain connects TRBV5-1 to TRBJ2-3, with 7 bases lining up with TRBD2. V gave up 3 bases and J gave up 4 bases; unmatched junction bases: 5. This CDR3 is 14 amino acids long. Looked up from germline, CDR1 is SGHRS and CDR2 is YFSETQ.

The rearrangement uses TRBV5-1 and TRBJ1-4; 9 bases align to TRBD1. The germline gives CDR1 SGHRS, CDR2 YFSETQ. J lost 3 bases, V lost 3 bases, and 3 bases had no gene match. This CDR3 comprises 15 residues. CDR3 residues: CASSSGQGSNEKLFF. For the CDR3, the DNA is TGCGCCAGCAGCTCCGGACAGGGGTCTAATGAAAAACTGTTTTTT.

The chain joins TRBV6-1 to TRBJ2-7, with 7 positions matching TRBD1. Germline V CDR1 and CDR2: MNHNS, SASEGT. This CDR3 contains 13 residues. With 6 bases clipped from V and 4 bases from J, the junction kept 6 bases outside the gene matches. CDR3 region: CASRRQGVYEQYF. As DNA, the CDR3 is TGTGCCAGCAGAAGACAGGGAGTTTACGAGCAGTACTTC.

The CDR3 DNA follows: TGTGCCAGTGGTTCCCTCGACAATGAGCAGTTCTTC. Amino acids: CASGSLDNEQFF. The V call is TRBV19, the J call TRBJ2-1; D is unclear. The CDR3 has 12 amino acids. Trimming cost V 8 bases and J 5 bases, with 10 bases left between them. Per the germline V gene, CDR1 is LNHDA and CDR2 is SQIVND (reference sequence).

The J gene is TRBJ2-5, the V gene TRBV25-1; TRBD2 aligns across 7 bases. The J segment lost 2 bases and the V segment lost 5 bases, leaving 5 bases of the junction unmatched. The CDR3 is 14 amino acids. Germline values: CDR1 MGHDK, CDR2 SYGVNS. CDR3 coding DNA: TGTGCCAGCAGTCCTGGGGGGGGGCAAGAGACCCAGTACTTC. It translates to CASSPGGGQETQYF.

The DNA of the CDR3 is TGTGCCAGCAGCTTAGTTCCCGGGGGCGCCGAGACCCAGTACTTC. The encoded protein is CASSLVPGGAETQYF. The chain couples TRBV7-9 to TRBJ2-5; D is possibly TRBD1 or TRBD2 (6 bases each). Per the germline V gene, CDR1 is SEHNR and CDR2 is FQNEAQ (reference sequence). The CDR3 consists of 15 residues. Trimming removed 1 base from V and 5 bases from J, with 14 bases in between. The whole variable domain, filled in from reference TRBV7-9 and TRBJ2-5, reads DTGVSQNPRHKITKRGQNVTFRCDPISEHNRLYWYRQTLGQGPEFLTYFQNEAQLEKSRLLSDRFSAERPKGSFSTLEIQRTEQGDSAMYLCASSLVPGGAETQYFGPGTRLLVL.

About this clone itself: Other DNA sequences in this specimen translate into the identical CDR3. The chain links TRBV27 to TRBJ2-3; D unresolved. V lost 4 bases and J lost 3, with 5 bases in between. The CDR3 contains 12 residues. Germline V gene lookup returns CDR1 MNHEY and CDR2 SMNVEV (reference sequence). Written as DNA, the CDR3 is TGTGCCAGCAGTTCCCGTACAGATACGCAGTATTTT. Translating gives CASSSRTDTQYF.

The chain combines TRBV28 with TRBJ2-7; 9 bases map to TRBD2. Per germline, CDR1 MDHEN and CDR2 SYDVKM. The CDR3 is made up of 16 amino acids. Trimming took 6 bases from V and 2 from J; bases not matched to a gene: 11. DNA for the CDR3: TGTGCCAGCAGGACCCGACTAGCGGTAAAAGCCTACGAGCAGTACTTC. Translating it yields CASRTRLAVKAYEQYF.

J is TRBJ2-5 and V is TRBV25-1; D ambiguous. V lost 1 base and J 5 bases, leaving 11 bases between the germline ends. The CDR3 sequence is 14 residues long. Germline V lookup: CDR1 MGHDK, CDR2 SYGVNS. CDR3 nucleotides: TGTGCCAGCAGTGAATGGGCGGTTAGGGAGACCCAGTACTTC. Amino acid sequence: CASSEWAVRETQYF.

The genes are TRBV15 and TRBJ2-5; D tentatively fits TRBD1 or TRBD2 (5 bases each). The CDR3 is made up of 15 amino acids. V lost 2 bases, J lost 1 base, and 11 bases lay in between. Looked up from germline, CDR1 is LNHNV and CDR2 is YYDKDF (reference sequence). DNA for the CDR3: TGTGCCACCAGCAGATCTCCCGGGACCCAAGAGACCCAGTACTTC. As protein: CATSRSPGTQETQYF.

The V gene is TRBV11-2, the J gene TRBJ1-1; tentatively, D is TRBD1 (5 bases). CDR1 is SGHAT, CDR2 FQNNGV, per germline. V lost 2 bases, J lost 1 base, and 20 bases lay in between. CDR3 length equals 18 residues. CDR3: CASSLWAGLATGNTEAFF. The CDR3 DNA reads as TGTGCCAGCAGCTTATGGGCAGGGCTGGCTACGGGGAACACTGAAGCTTTCTTT.

The chain joins TRBV6-1 to TRBJ1-2; TRBD1 matches at 9 bases. The junction had 8 bases not matched to a gene; V was cut back by 2 bases and J by 4 bases. The length of the CDR3 is 16 residues. Germline CDR1 and CDR2: MNHNS and SASEGT. The CDR3 nucleotides are TGTGCCAGCAGTGAACTTACAGGGGGCGACCCCTATGGCTACACCTTC. Amino acid sequence: CASSELTGGDPYGYTF.